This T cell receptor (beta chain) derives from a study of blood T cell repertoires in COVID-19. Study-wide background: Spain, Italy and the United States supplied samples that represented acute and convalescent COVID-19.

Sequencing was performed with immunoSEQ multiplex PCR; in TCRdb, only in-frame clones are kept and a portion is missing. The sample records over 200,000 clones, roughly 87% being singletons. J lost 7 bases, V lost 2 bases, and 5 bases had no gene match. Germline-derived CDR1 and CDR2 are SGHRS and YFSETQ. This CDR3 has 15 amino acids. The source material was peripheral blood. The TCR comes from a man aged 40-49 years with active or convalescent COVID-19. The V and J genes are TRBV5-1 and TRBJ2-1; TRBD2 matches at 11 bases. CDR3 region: CASSFTSGSENEQFF. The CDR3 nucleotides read TGCGCCAGCAGCTTTACTAGCGGGAGTGAAAATGAGCAGTTCTTC. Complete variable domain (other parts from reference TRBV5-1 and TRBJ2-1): KAGVTQTPRYLIKTRGQQVTLSCSPISGHRSVSWYQQTPGQGLQFLFEYFSETQRNKGNFPGRFSGRQFSNSRSEMNVSTLELGDSALYLCASSFTSGSENEQFFGPGTRLTVL.